This is a list of T cell receptor beta chains from one sample in a study of CD8+ T cells in alopecia areata. The table came from immunoSEQ multiplex PCR; TCRdb's copy has only in-frame clones and leaves some out. This table holds some 130,000 clones, approximately 49% found once. This specimen was CD8+ T cells sorted from blood, taken at week 0. These receptors originate from a human donor with alopecia areata. The CDR3 runs from the conserved cysteine through the conserved F or W. The D gene is left open where the match is weak. Some rows mark clone size as missing; the rest say once, few, many or name a class of expanded clone.

j_call,v_call,clone_size,d_call,cdr3_aa,cdr3_nt
TRBJ2-1,TRBV29-1,NA,NA,CSVGSEYNEQFF,TGCAGCGTTGGTTCGGAGTACAATGAGCAGTTCTTC
TRBJ1-5,TRBV7-9,few,TRBD1,CASSLGGGGQPQHF,TGTGCCAGCAGCTTAGGAGGGGGCGGTCAGCCCCAGCATTTT
TRBJ2-7,TRBV30,NA,NA,CAWSVNRAIIGF,TGTGCCTGGAGTGTAAATAGGGCTATCATCGGGTTC
TRBJ1-5,TRBV27,many,TRBD1,CASRRQGSNQPQHF,TGTGCCAGCAGGAGACAGGGTTCCAATCAGCCCCAGCATTTT
TRBJ2-5,TRBV4-1,few,NA,CASSQRSAGGRETQYF,TGCGCCAGCAGCCAAAGGTCTGCGGGCGGTCGAGAGACCCAGTACTTC
TRBJ1-5,TRBV15,NA,NA,CATSREGEAQPQHF,TGTGCCACCAGCAGAGAGGGTGAGGCACAGCCCCAGCATTTT
TRBJ2-5,TRBV5-4,NA,TRBD2,CASSNGLAGGTEETQYF,TGTGCCAGCAGCAACGGACTAGCGGGGGGGACTGAAGAGACCCAGTACTTC
TRBJ1-1,TRBV29-1,once,TRBD1,CSVGDRVHTEAFF,TGCAGCGTCGGGGACAGGGTCCACACTGAAGCTTTCTTT
TRBJ2-1,TRBV12-5,few,TRBD1,CASGFRDRAFYNEQFF,TGTGCTAGTGGTTTCCGGGACAGGGCTTTCTACAATGAGCAGTTCTTC
TRBJ1-1,TRBV7-6,NA,NA,CASSQAWNTEAFF,TGTGCCAGCAGTCAGGCTTGGAACACTGAAGCTTTCTTT
TRBJ1-1,TRBV13,few,NA,CASSSWTDTEAFF,TGTGCCAGCAGCTCCTGGACAGACACTGAAGCTTTCTTT
TRBJ2-1,TRBV18,few,TRBD1,CASSPGTGDFNEQFF,TGTGCCAGCTCACCCGGGACAGGGGATTTCAATGAGCAGTTCTTC
TRBJ2-7,TRBV6-5,NA,NA,CASSSPRGRYEQYF,TGTGCCAGCAGTTCCCCCAGGGGTCGGTACGAGCAGTACTTC